These 4 T cell receptor beta chains came from one sample sequenced in a study of blood T cell repertoires in COVID-19. Assay used: immunoSEQ multiplex PCR; TCRdb lists only in-frame clones, some missing. The sample contains 60,000 to 85,000 clones, 60% to 85% of which appear only once. Sequenced sample: peripheral blood. Source of these receptors: a man between 65 and 85 years old with acute or convalescent COVID-19.

This rearrangement joins TRBV28 to TRBJ2-1; 10 nucleotides agree with TRBD2. Trimming at V came to 2 bases and at J to 3 bases, leaving 4 bases not matched to a gene. From germline, CDR1 is MDHEN and CDR2 SYDVKM. The CDR3 contains 16 residues. The CDR3, as DNA: TGTGCCAGCAGTTTACCCGCTAGCGGGAGCTACAATGAGCAGTTCTTC. As protein: CASSLPASGSYNEQFF.

J is TRBJ2-1 and V is TRBV10-3, with TRBD2 matching 7 bases. J gave up 7 bases and V 0 bases, and 9 bases lay outside the gene matches. CDR3 size: 16 residues. Germline V gene lookup returns CDR1 ENHRY and CDR2 SYGVKD. CDR3 in amino acids: CAISESKAGAYNEQFF. The CDR3 DNA reads as TGTGCCATCAGTGAGTCGAAGGCGGGAGCGTATAATGAGCAGTTCTTC.

This clone was seen a handful of times. V and J are TRBV15 and TRBJ2-1, with 7 bases that match TRBD2. The CDR3 length is 14 residues. The V and J ends lost 9 bases and 0 bases, in that order; junction bases with no gene match: 5. Germline V lookup: CDR1 LNHNV, CDR2 YYDKDF (reference sequence). In DNA, the CDR3 is TGTGCCACGAAAGCGGGGCGCTCCTACAATGAGCAGTTCTTC. Translation: CATKAGRSYNEQFF.

This rearrangement joins TRBV25-1 to TRBJ1-1; D gene unclear. V was trimmed by 3 bases and J by 1 base, leaving 6 bases between them. Germline CDR1 reads MGHDK; CDR2 reads SYGVNS. The CDR3 length is 13 residues. CDR3 residues: CASSDGSNTEAFF. CDR3 DNA: TGTGCCAGCAGTGATGGCTCGAACACTGAAGCTTTCTTT.